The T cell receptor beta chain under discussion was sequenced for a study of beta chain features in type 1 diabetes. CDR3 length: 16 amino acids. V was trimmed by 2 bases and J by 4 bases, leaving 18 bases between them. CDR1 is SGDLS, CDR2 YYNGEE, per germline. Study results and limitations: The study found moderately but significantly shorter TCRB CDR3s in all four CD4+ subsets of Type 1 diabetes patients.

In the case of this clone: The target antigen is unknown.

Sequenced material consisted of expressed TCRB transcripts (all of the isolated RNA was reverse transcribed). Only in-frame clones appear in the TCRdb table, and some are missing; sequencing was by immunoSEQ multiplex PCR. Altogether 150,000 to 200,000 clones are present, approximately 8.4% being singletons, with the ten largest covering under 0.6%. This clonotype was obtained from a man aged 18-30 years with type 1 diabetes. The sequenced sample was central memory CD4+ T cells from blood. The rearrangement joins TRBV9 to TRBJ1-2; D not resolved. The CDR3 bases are TGTGCCAGCAGCGTCGGATCCGGAAGTCGCGGCTATGGCTACACCTTC. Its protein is CASSVGSGSRGYGYTF.